The next 13 T cell receptor beta chains were all read from a single sample in a study of blood T cells in healthy people across ages. The second PCR ran roughly 6 to 11 cycles with a sample-barcoded 5' primer and J-beta primers. A single record per CDR3 protein comes from TCRdb applying MiXCR to the 5' RACE reads. This table holds 1.5 million to 2 million distinct CDR3 sequences, roughly 27% found once. The source material was blood. These receptors were taken from a woman in her thirties in good health.

This clonotype was observed a few times. The chain has TRBV5-1 and TRBJ2-3; TRBD1 agrees at 8 bases. In germline, CDR1 is SGHRS, CDR2 YFSETQ. CDR3 length: 16 amino acids. V trimming: 4 bases; J trimming: 6 bases; junction bases outside the gene matches: 13. This chain's CDR3 is CASSAAGTGGSDTQYF. As DNA, the CDR3 is TGCGCCAGCAGCGCAGCCGGGACAGGCGGCTCTGATACGCAGTATTTT. The full variable domain, in which reference TRBV5-1 and TRBJ2-3 provide the parts outside the CDR3, is KAGVTQTPRYLIKTRGQQVTLSCSPISGHRSVSWYQQTPGQGLQFLFEYFSETQRNKGNFPGRFSGRQFSNSRSEMNVSTLELGDSALYLCASSAAGTGGSDTQYFGPGTRLTVL.

This clonotype came up many times. As DNA, the CDR3 is TGTGCCAGCAGCGCGCTGCCGAACTCCTACGAGCAGTACTTC. It encodes CASSALPNSYEQYF. This chain joins TRBV7-2 and TRBJ2-7; no definite D call. This CDR3 has 14 residues. V lost 5 bases to trimming and J lost 0 bases, with 11 bases between them. The germline V gene encodes CDR1 SGHTA and CDR2 FQGNSA.

This clonotype appeared a few times. The chain recombines TRBV20-1 with TRBJ2-3, with 8 bases fitting TRBD2. Trimming at V came to 6 bases and at J to 3 bases, leaving 5 bases not matched to a gene. The germline gives CDR1 DFQATT, CDR2 SNEGSKA (reference sequence). CDR3 length: 13 amino acids. The CDR3 region has the DNA TGCAGTGCCCTCGGGGGGGGGACAGATACGCAGTATTTT. Protein: CSALGGGTDTQYF.

V gene TRBV9 combines with J gene TRBJ2-1, with D possibly TRBD1 on 6 matching bases. The ends were cut back, 5 bases at V and 7 bases at J, with 16 bases in the middle. This CDR3 comprises 14 residues. The germline V gene encodes CDR1 SGDLS and CDR2 YYNGEE. The CDR3 region is CASSKTGTPNEQFF. The CDR3 DNA follows: TGTGCCAGCAGTAAGACAGGAACTCCGAATGAGCAGTTCTTC.

In its sample, this clonotype was seen many times. This chain joins TRBV5-1 and TRBJ2-3; 10 nucleotides match TRBD1. This CDR3 has 14 amino acids. The V segment lost 6 bases and the J segment 2 bases; nucleotides outside the gene matches: 3. Germline CDR1 is SGHRS and CDR2 is YFSETQ. This CDR3 reads CASTGQGTTDTQYF. CDR3 DNA sequence: TGCGCCAGCACGGGACAGGGGACCACAGATACGCAGTATTTT.

Comment on this clonotype: As the CDR3 is not closed by the conserved phenylalanine or tryptophan, this likely results from a read error. The gene calls are TRBV20-1 and TRBJ1-6; perhaps TRBD1 as D (5 bases). Germline V gene lookup returns CDR1 DFQATT and CDR2 SNEGSKA (reference sequence). CDR3 length: 15 residues. DNA for the CDR3: TGCAGTGCTAGAGATAGGGGAAACTATAATCCACCCCTCCACTGT. Translated: CSARDRGNYNPPLHC.

This clonotype was observed a few times. The CDR3 sequence is CATSDPTAGDNEQFF. CDR3 sequence (DNA): TGTGCCACCAGTGATCCCACGGCAGGGGACAATGAGCAGTTCTTC. The chain couples TRBV24-1 to TRBJ2-1; D possibly corresponds to TRBD1 (6 bases). The germline CDR1 and CDR2 sequences are KGHDR and SFDVKD. This CDR3 spans 15 amino acids. The germline V and J ends were trimmed by 3 bases and 5 bases, with 13 bases remaining between them.

This clonotype has at least ten counts. The chain uses TRBV29-1 and TRBJ2-3, with D hard to call. The CDR3 runs 13 residues. V was clipped by 1 base and J by 2 bases, with 7 bases between them. Per the germline V gene, CDR1 is SQVTM and CDR2 is ANQGSEA. The CDR3, as DNA: TGCAGCGTTGAAGGGCAGTCCACAGATACGCAGTATTTT. Translating it yields CSVEGQSTDTQYF.

This clonotype was seen at least ten times. The chain combines TRBV11-2 with TRBJ2-1; D is possibly TRBD2 (5 bases). The CDR3 contains 13 residues. Germline V gene lookup returns CDR1 SGHAT and CDR2 FQNNGV. V lost 7 bases, J lost 8 bases, and 15 bases lay in between. The CDR3 DNA is TGTGCCAGCACCTATATAGCGTCGCATGAGCAGTTCTTC. It yields the protein CASTYIASHEQFF.

This clonotype was recorded a few times. The chain has TRBV2 and TRBJ2-5; either TRBD1 or TRBD2 may fit D (5 bases each). TRBJ2-7 matches the DNA end more closely, so the J call is doubtful. Looked up from germline, CDR1 is SNHLY and CDR2 is FYNNEI. This CDR3 has 13 residues. CDR3 in DNA: TGTGCCAGCAGTGTGGGGCGGGCCAACGAGCAGTACTTC. Translated: CASSVGRANEQYF.

This clonotype was picked up many times. The chain has TRBV3-1 and TRBJ1-2; 10 bases are a match to TRBD1. The CDR3 length is 15 residues. Germline-derived CDR1 and CDR2 are LGHDT and YNNKEL (reference sequence). V was clipped by 3 bases and J by 7 bases; unmatched bases: 8. The CDR3 is CASSHFATGGFGYTF. In DNA, the CDR3 is TGTGCCAGCAGCCATTTCGCGACAGGGGGCTTTGGCTACACCTTC.

Worth noting for this clonotype: The conserved phenylalanine or tryptophan normally closing the CDR3 is absent here, so this likely arose from a read error. CDR3 loop: CASSLEGASTSTDTQYV. The DNA for the CDR3 is TGTGCCAGCAGCTTGGAGGGGGCCTCCACTAGCACAGATACGCAGTATGTT. The gene calls are TRBV5-6 and TRBJ2-3; 7 positions match TRBD1. Losses at the gene ends were 0 bases for V and 0 bases for J; bases not matched to a gene: 7. The CDR3 has 17 residues. The germline V gene has CDR1 SGHDT and CDR2 YYEEEE.

This chain connects TRBV30 to TRBJ1-1; D might be TRBD1 (5 bases). Deletions cut 4 bases from V and 0 bases from J, with 12 bases between. The CDR3 has 14 residues. Germline V gene lookup returns CDR1 GTSNPN and CDR2 SVGIG (reference sequence). The CDR3 DNA sequence: TGTGCCTGGAATCCCATAGGGGTGAACACTGAAGCTTTCTTT. Its protein is CAWNPIGVNTEAFF.